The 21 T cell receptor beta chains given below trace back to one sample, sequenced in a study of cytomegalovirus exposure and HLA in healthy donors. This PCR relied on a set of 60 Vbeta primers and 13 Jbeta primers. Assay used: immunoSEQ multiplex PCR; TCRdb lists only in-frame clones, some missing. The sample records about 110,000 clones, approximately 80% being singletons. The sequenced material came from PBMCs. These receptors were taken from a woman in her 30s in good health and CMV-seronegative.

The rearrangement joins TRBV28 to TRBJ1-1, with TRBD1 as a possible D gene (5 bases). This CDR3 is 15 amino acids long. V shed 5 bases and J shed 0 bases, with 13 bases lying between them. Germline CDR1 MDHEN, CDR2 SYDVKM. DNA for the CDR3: TGTGCCAGCAGTGCGCCCAAGGGGATGAACACTGAAGCTTTCTTT. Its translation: CASSAPKGMNTEAFF. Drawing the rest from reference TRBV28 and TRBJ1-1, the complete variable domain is DVKVTQSSRYLVKRTGEKVFLECVQDMDHENMFWYRQDPGLGLRLIYFSYDVKMKEKGDIPEGYSVSREKKERFSLILESASTNQTSMYLCASSAPKGMNTEAFFGQGTRLTVV.

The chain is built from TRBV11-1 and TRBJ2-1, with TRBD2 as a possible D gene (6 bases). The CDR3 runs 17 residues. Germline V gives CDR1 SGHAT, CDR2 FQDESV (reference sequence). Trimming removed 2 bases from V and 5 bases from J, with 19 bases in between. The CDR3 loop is CASSLNRLSGSNNEQFF. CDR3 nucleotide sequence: TGTGCCAGCAGCTTAAACCGGTTGAGCGGGTCCAACAATGAGCAGTTCTTC.

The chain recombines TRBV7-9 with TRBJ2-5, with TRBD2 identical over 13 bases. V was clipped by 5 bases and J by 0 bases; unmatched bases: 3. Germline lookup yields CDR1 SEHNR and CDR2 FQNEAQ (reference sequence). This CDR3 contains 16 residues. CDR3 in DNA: TGTGCCAGCAGCGTGGGGACTAGCGGGGACCAAGAGACCCAGTACTTC. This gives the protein CASSVGTSGDQETQYF. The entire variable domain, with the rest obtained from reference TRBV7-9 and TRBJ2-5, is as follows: DTGVSQNPRHKITKRGQNVTFRCDPISEHNRLYWYRQTLGQGPEFLTYFQNEAQLEKSRLLSDRFSAERPKGSFSTLEIQRTEQGDSAMYLCASSVGTSGDQETQYFGPGTRLLVL.

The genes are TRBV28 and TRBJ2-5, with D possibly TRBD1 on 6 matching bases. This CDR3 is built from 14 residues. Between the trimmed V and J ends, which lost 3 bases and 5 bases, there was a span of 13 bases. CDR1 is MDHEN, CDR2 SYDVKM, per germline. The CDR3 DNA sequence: TGTGCCAGCAGTTTCTCATACAGGGAGGAGACCCAGTACTTC. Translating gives CASSFSYREETQYF.

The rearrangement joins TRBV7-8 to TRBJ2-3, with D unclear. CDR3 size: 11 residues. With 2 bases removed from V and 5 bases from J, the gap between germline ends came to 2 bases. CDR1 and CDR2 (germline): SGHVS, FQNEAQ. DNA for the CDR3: TGTGCCAGCAGCTTACGAGATACGCAGTATTTT. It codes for CASSLRDTQYF.

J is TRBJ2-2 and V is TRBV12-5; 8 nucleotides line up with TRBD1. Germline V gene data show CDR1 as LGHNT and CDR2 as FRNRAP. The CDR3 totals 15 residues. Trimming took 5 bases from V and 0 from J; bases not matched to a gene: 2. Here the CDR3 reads CASGPGQANTGELFF. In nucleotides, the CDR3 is TGTGCTAGTGGTCCGGGACAGGCGAACACCGGGGAGCTGTTTTTT. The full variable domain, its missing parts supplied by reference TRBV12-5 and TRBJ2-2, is DARVTQTPRHKVTEMGQEVTMRCQPILGHNTVFWYRQTMMQGLELLAYFRNRAPLDDSGMPKDRFSAEMPDATLATLKIQPSEPRDSAVYFCASGPGQANTGELFFGEGSRLTVL.

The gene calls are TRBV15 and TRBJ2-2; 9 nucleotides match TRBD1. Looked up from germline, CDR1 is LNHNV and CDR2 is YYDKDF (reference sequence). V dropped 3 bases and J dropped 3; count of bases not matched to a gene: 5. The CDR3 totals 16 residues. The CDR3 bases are TGTGCCACCAGCAGTCCGGGACAGGGTTACACCGGGGAGCTGTTTTTT. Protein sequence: CATSSPGQGYTGELFF.

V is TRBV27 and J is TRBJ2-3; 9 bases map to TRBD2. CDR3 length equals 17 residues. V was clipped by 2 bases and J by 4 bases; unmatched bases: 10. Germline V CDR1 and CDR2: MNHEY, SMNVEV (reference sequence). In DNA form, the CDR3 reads TGTGCCAGCAGTTTACTCGGCTCTAGCGGGATAGCAGATACGCAGTATTTT. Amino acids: CASSLLGSSGIADTQYF.

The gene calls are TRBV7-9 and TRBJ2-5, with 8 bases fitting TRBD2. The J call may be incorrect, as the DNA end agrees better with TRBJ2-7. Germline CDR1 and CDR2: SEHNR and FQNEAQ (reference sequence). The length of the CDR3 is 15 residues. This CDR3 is CASSPSGSYPYEQYF. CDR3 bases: TGTGCCAGCAGCCCGAGCGGGAGCTACCCCTACGAGCAGTACTTC.

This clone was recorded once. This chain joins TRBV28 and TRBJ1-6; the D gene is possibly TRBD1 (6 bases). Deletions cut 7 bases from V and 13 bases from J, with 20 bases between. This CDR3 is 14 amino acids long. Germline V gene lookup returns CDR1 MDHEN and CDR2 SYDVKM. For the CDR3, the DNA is TGTGCCAGCATCTCGTCGGGGACACTGAACCCCCTCCACTTT. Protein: CASISSGTLNPLHF.

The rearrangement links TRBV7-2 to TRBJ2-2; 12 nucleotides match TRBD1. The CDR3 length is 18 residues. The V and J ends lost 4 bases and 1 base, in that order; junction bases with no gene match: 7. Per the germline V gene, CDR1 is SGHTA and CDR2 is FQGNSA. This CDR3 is CASSSFRDRGLNTGELFF. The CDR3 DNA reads TGTGCCAGCAGCTCATTCCGGGACAGGGGGCTGAACACCGGGGAGCTGTTTTTT.

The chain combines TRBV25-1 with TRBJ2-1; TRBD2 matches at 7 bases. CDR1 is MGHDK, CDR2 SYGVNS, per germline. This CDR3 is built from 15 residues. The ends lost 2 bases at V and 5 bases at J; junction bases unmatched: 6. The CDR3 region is CASSEGRAWDNEQFF. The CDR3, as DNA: TGTGCCAGCAGTGAAGGGAGGGCCTGGGACAATGAGCAGTTCTTC.

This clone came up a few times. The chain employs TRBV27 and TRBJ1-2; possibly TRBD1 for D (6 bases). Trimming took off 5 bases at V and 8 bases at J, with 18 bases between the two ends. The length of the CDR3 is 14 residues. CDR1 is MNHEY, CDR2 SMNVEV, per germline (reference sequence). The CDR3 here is CASSQRGGSGGYTF. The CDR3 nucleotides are TGTGCCAGCAGTCAGAGGGGGGGCTCGGGAGGCTACACCTTC.

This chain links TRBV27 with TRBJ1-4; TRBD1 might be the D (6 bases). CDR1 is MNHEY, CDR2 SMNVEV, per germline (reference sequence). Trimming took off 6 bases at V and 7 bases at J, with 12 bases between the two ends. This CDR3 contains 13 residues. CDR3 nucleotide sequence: TGTGCCAGCAGACAGGGAGTGGCTGAAAAACTGTTTTTT. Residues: CASRQGVAEKLFF.

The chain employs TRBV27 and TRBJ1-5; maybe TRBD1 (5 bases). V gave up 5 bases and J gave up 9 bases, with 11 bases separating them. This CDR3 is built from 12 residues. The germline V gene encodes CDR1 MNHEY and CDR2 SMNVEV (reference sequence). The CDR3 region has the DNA TGTGCCAGCAGTCCAACTGACAGGCCCCAGCATTTT. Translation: CASSPTDRPQHF.

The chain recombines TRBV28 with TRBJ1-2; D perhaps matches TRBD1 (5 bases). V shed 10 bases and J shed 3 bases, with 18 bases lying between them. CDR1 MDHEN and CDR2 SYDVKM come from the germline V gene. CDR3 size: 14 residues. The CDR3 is CAIEPTGPYYGYTF. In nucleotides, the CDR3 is TGTGCCATCGAACCAACAGGCCCTTACTATGGCTACACCTTC.

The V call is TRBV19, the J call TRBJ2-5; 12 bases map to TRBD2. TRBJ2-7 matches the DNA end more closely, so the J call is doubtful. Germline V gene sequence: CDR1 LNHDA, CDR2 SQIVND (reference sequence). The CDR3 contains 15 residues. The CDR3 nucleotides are TGTGCCAGTAGTAACCGACTAGCGGGGGCCTACGAGCAGTACTTC. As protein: CASSNRLAGAYEQYF.

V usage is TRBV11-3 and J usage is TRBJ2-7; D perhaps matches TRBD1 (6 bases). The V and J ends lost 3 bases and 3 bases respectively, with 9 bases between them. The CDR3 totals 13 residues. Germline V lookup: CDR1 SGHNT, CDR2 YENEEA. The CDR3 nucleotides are TGTGCCAGCAGCTTCTTGACAGGCTACGAGCAGTACTTC. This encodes CASSFLTGYEQYF.

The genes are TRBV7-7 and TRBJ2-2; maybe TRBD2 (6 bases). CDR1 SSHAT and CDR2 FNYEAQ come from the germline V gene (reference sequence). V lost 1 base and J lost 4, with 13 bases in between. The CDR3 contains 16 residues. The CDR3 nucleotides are TGTGCCAGCAGCTTAGGGCTAGCGCGAACCACCGGGGAGCTGTTTTTT. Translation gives CASSLGLARTTGELFF.

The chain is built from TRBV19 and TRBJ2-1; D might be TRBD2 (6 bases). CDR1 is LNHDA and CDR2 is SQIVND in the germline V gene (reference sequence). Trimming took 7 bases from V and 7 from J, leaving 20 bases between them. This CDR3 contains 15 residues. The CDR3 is CASTAKGLARNEQFF. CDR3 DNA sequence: TGTGCCAGTACCGCTAAAGGGCTAGCGAGGAATGAGCAGTTCTTC.

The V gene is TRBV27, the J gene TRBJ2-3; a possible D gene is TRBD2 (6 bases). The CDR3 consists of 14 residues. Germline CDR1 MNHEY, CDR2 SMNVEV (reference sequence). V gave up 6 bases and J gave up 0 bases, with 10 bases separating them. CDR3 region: CASSRGTSTDTQYF. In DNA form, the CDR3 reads TGTGCCAGCAGCCGCGGGACTAGCACAGATACGCAGTATTTT.